In its sample, the clone carrying this T cell receptor (beta chain) was seen many times. Its antigen is as yet unknown. The CDR3 runs 16 residues. Germline CDR1 reads MNHEY; CDR2 reads SVGAGI. Trimming pared 0 bases from V and 5 bases from J, leaving 16 bases between. This entry comes from a study of T cells in Graves' hyperthyroidism and ophthalmopathy. Using RNA transcripts as the source, TCR beta CDR3 regions were amplified. The TCR CDR3 was amplified in a first-round RT-PCR using the HTBI primer set. One entry per CDR3 protein results from TCRdb running MiXCR on the multiplex PCR reads. The sample includes hundreds of thousands of distinct CDR3 sequences, 15% to 19% of them seen just once. Overall study results and limits: In the blood, most expanded thyroid clonotypes above 0.001 appeared as well.

The authors deemed Graves' hyperthyroidism stable absent ophthalmopathy progression within 18 months. Orbital computed tomography, thyroid ultrasound, serum thyroxine and TRAb, and clinical symptoms together informed the diagnoses. The sample was blood. The chain combines TRBV6-5 with TRBJ2-5, with D maybe TRBD2 (7 bases). The sequence was obtained from a young woman with Graves' hyperthyroidism. CDR3 region: CASSYSIRGASETQYF. The CDR3 region has the DNA TGTGCCAGCAGTTACTCGATCCGGGGGGCTTCGGAGACCCAGTACTTC.